This TCR beta chain was found in a study of blood T cells in healthy people across ages (dated by TCRdb to about 2015). About the full investigation: In model experiments, template switching captured about one uniquely barcoded TCR beta cDNA molecule for every two T cells. Using deep sequencing normalized with unique cDNA molecular identifiers, the study measured how TCR beta repertoire diversity changes with age. The donors were divided into four age groups: young (average around 17 years), middle-aged (about 39), aged (around 67) and long-lived (82). To avoid experimental bias, donors of different ages were distributed randomly across sequencing lanes. Using the same blood draw, the study looked at two additional independent replicas of 1 million unique cDNA reads for two donors, one aged 18 to 30 and the other aged 80 or older.

What the authors observed across the whole study: Compared with the aged group, the long-lived group had more naive CD4+ T cells, fewer expanded clones and increased TCR diversity, suggesting age selection. Estimates of total diversity based on one million sequenced T cells were considered lower bounds and underestimates. A strong correlation was found between observed TCR beta diversity and the percentage of naive T cells measured by flow cytometry. Observed TCR beta diversity per million T cells fell roughly linearly with age, and a significant reduction was already apparent by age around 44. Bulk unsorted PBMC profiling prevented conclusive comparison of naive and antigen-experienced compartments. Because the CMV infection status of the donors was unknown, age-related changes in expanded clonotypes may potentially have been confounded.

The germline V gene supplies CDR1 MNHEY and CDR2 SVGEGT. Cut back by 4 bases and 4 bases, the V and J ends lie 13 bases apart. From the cysteine up to the phenylalanine, the CDR3 has a length of 14 residues. Kept here is only the CDR3 DNA, which spans 42 bases and is read in frame from base 1. On this clonotype itself: No cognate antigen has been identified for it. Nothing much larger sits one base from this clone, and base qualities are not available.

Library method: 5' RACE. Sequencer: Illumina HiSeq 2500. A second PCR of about 6 to 11 cycles was run with a J-beta primer mix and a sample-barcoded 5' primer. A template-switch 5' adaptor carrying 12 random nucleotides introduced a unique molecular identifier onto each TCR beta cDNA molecule. Each sample yielded at least 2.5 million CDR3-containing paired-end reads. The Mint cDNA synthesis kit, primed by a TRBC-specific oligonucleotide, was used to synthesize first-strand cDNA from all RNA. Following uracil-DNA glycosylase treatment, all cDNA underwent a first 18-cycle PCR with the universal primers M1SS and BC2_uni_R. The study's own analysis went as follows. Normalization of each sample was performed by random selection of 1 million high-quality reads, each carrying a distinct molecular identifier. Instead of being binned into consensus sequences, reads that shared molecular identifiers were thrown out. MiTCR, with a Q25 quality threshold and the strictest error-elimination algorithm, was used for CDR3 identification, clonotype clustering and error correction. A nonparametric unseen species model using Euler transformation provided a lower-bound estimate of total TCR beta diversity. TCRdb trimmed public reads at Q25 via fastp, called clones via MiXCR and kept in-frame beta chains. Records with the same CDR3 protein are collapsed into one entry carrying the most frequent genes and DNA. The V and J calls follow TCRdb's processing rather than the paper's. This sample comprises 550,000 to 600,000 distinct CDR3 sequences, 27% of them detected only once. Of the sample, around 18% falls within the top ten clones.

Systemically healthy Caucasian individuals from Russia, 39 in total and aged about 6 to 90 years, were included as donors. Each donor gave 8 to 10 milliliters of peripheral blood, drawn into EDTA-treated Vacutainer tubes. PBMCs were isolated by Ficoll-Paque density-gradient centrifugation, with at least 7 million obtained per sample. Trizol reagent was used to extract total RNA from the PBMCs, yielding at least 5 micrograms per sample. The percentages of naive CD45RAhigh/CD27high T cells were determined by flow cytometry on a PBMC aliquot from every donor. The V gene is TRBV6-2 or TRBV6-3 and the J gene is TRBJ1-1; the D gene identity is not certain. Sequencing was carried out using blood. This receptor was obtained from a woman aged 65 to 85 in good health. The nucleotide sequence is given as TGTGCCAGCAGTTCCCTCGTGCGAACCACTGAAGCTTTCTTT. Its amino acids are CASSSLVRTTEAFF.